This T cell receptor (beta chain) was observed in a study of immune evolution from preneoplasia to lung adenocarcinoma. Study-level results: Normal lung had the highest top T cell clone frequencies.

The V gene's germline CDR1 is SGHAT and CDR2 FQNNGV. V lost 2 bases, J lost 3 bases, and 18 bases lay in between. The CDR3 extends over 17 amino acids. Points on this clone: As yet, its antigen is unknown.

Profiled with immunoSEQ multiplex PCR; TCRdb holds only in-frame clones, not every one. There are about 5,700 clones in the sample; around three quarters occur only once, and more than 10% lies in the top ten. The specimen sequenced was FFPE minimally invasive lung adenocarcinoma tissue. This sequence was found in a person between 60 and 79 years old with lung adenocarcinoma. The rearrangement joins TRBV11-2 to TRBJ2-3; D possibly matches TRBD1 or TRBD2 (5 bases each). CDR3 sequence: CASSLRSTGRGTDTQYF. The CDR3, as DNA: TGTGCCAGCAGCTTAAGAAGTACAGGCCGAGGGACAGATACGCAGTATTTT.